This record covers a single T cell receptor (beta chain). Its specificity is not known. The repertoire was sequenced with immunoSEQ multiplex PCR; TCRdb's copy has only in-frame clones and lacks some. The profile shows roughly 2.6 million clones, around nine tenths of them singletons. This record belongs to a study of shared clonotypes between healthy human individuals. Study results and caveats: The four-donor shared clonotypes exceeded non-shared clonotypes in generation probability, with non-shared ones scoring lower.

Adults of Caucasian background living in Nashville, Tennessee made up all donors. CD4+ cells were split into CD45RA+ naive and CD45RA-negative memory subsets. Germline CDR1 SEHNR, CDR2 FQNEAQ (reference sequence). The length of the CDR3 is 15 residues. The V and J ends lost 4 bases and 4 bases respectively, with 16 bases between them. This TCR was recovered from a man between 18 and 35 years old in good health. The sequencing input was naive CD4+ T cells sorted from blood. Subset here: CD45RA+ positively selected. The genes are TRBV7-9 and TRBJ1-1; D remains unclear. CDR3 sequence (DNA): TGTGCCAGCAGCTCGTCGGTCGGGCGTGGCACTGAAGCTTTCTTT. This gives the protein CASSSSVGRGTEAFF.